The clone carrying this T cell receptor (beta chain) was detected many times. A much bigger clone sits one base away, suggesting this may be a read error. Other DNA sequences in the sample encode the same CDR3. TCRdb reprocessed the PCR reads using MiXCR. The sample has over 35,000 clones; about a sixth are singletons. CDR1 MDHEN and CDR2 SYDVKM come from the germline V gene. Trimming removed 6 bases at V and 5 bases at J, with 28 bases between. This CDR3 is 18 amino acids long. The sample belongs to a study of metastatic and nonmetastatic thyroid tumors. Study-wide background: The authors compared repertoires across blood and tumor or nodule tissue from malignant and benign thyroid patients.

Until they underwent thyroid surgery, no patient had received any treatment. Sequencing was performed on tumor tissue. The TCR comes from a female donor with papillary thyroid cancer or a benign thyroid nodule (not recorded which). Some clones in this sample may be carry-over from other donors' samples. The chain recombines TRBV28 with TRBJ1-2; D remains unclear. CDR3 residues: CASSSPPLGLARSYGYTF. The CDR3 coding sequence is TGTGCCAGCAGCTCTCCCCCACTCGGACTCGCACGTTCATATGGCTACACCTTC.